This TCR beta chain was found in a study of OX40 agonist ivuxolimab in advanced cancers. Study overall: As their treatment, patients were administered ivuxolimab, an agonistic anti-OX40 (CD134) antibody. Partial responses were observed in three patients, of whom one had hepatocellular carcinoma and two had cutaneous melanoma. Study conclusions and caveats: The specificity for antigen of the expanded peripheral T cells was not determined.

Concerning this clone itself: Its target is not known.

At cycle 4 day 1, cycle 7 day 1, and baseline, blood was sampled. Germline values: CDR1 SEHNR, CDR2 FQNEAQ (reference sequence). The V end lost 8 bases, the J end lost 4 bases, and 17 bases lay between the germline ends. The CDR3 runs to 14 residues. Data came from immunoSEQ multiplex PCR; TCRdb stores just in-frame clones and leaves some out. This table holds tens of thousands of clones, 89% found once. The chain uses TRBV7-9 and TRBJ1-1; D not certain. Sequenced material: CD4+ or CD8+ T cells sorted from blood, taken in a trial of the OX40 agonist ivuxolimab. The sequence was collected from an adult with an advanced solid tumor such as melanoma, head and neck, liver or kidney cancer. DNA for the CDR3: TGTGCCAGCCTAAGAGGGAGTGTCGCCACTGAAGCTTTCTTT. It specifies CASLRGSVATEAFF.